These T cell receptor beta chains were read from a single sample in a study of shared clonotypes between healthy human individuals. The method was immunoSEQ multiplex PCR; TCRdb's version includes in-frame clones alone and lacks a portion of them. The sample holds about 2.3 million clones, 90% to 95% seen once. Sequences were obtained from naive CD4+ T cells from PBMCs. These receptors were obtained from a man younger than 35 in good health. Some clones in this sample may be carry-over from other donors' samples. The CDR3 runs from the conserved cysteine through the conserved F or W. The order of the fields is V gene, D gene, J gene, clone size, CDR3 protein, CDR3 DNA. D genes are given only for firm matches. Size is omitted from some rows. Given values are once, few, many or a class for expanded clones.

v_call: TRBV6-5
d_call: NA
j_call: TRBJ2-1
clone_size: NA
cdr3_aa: CASSRGDEQFF
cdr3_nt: TGTGCCAGCAGCCGAGGGGATGAGCAGTTCTTC

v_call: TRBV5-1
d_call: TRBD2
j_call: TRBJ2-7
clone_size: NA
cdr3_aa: CASSTSGTSGRKQYF
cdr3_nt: TGCGCCAGCAGCACCTCCGGGACTAGCGGGAGGAAGCAGTACTTC

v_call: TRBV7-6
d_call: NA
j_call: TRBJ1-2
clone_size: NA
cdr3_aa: CASSLAGQTYAF
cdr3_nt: TGTGCCAGCAGCTTAGCAGGGCAAACCTACGCCTTC

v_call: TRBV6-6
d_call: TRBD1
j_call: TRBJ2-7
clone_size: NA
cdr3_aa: CASNRDRRYEQYF
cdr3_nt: TGTGCCAGTAACCGGGACAGGCGCTACGAGCAGTACTTC

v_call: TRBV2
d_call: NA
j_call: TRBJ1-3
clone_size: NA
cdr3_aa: CASSEARGSGNTIYF
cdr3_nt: TGTGCCAGCAGTGAAGCGCGGGGCTCTGGAAACACCATATATTTT

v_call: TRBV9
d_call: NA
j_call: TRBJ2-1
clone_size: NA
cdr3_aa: CASSVVGLTLDNEQFF
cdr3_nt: TGTGCCAGCAGCGTAGTGGGACTCACTCTGGACAATGAGCAGTTCTTC

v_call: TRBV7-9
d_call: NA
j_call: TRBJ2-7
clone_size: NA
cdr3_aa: CASSSIYRAYEQYF
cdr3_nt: TGTGCCAGCAGCTCAATTTACAGGGCCTACGAGCAGTACTTC

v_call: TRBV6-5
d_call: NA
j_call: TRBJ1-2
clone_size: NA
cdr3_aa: CASSYSSTLGYGYTF
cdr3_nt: TGTGCCAGCAGTTACTCGTCCACGTTGGGGTATGGCTACACCTTC

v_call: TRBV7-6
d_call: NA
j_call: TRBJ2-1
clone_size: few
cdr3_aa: CASFSPGLNNEQFF
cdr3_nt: TGTGCCAGCTTCTCCCCGGGCCTTAACAATGAGCAGTTCTTC

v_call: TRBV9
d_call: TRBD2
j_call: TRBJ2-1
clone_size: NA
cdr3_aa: CASSGRLAGGDEQFF
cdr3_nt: TGTGCCAGCAGCGGAAGACTAGCGGGAGGGGATGAGCAGTTCTTC

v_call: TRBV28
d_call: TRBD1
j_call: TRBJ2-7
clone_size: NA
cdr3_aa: CASGPQGVGEYF
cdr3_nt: TGTGCCAGCGGACCACAGGGGGTTGGGGAGTACTTC

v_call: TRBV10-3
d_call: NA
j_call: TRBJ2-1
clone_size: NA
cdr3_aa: CAISGGAGNEQFF
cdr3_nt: TGTGCCATCTCGGGCGGTGCGGGCAATGAGCAGTTCTTC

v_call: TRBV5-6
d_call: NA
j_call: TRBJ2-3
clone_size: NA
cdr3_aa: CASSLEATDTQYF
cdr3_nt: TGTGCCAGCAGCTTGGAAGCCACAGATACGCAGTATTTT

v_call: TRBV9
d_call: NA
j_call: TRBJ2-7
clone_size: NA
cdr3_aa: CASQSGPWGTEQYF
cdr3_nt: TGTGCCAGCCAGAGCGGGCCCTGGGGGACCGAGCAGTACTTC

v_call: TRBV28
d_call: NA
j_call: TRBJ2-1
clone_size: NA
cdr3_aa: CASSFPTLSYNEQFF
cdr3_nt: TGTGCCAGCAGTTTCCCTACGCTATCCTACAATGAGCAGTTCTTC

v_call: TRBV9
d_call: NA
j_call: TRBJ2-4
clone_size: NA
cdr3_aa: CASSVGPLAKNIQYF
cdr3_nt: TGTGCCAGCAGCGTAGGTCCCTTAGCCAAAAACATTCAGTACTTC

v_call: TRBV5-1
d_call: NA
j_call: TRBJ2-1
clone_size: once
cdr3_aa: CASSPGWASEFF
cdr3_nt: TGCGCCAGCAGCCCCGGTTGGGCTAGCGAGTTCTTC

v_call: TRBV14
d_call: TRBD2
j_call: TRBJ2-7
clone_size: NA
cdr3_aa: CASSATSGIRNEQYF
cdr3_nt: TGTGCCAGCAGCGCAACTAGCGGGATTAGGAACGAGCAGTACTTC

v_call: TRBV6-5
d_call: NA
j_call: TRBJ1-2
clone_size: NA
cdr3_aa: CASSYSGYGYTF
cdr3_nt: TGTGCCAGCAGTTACTCGGGGTATGGCTACACCTTC

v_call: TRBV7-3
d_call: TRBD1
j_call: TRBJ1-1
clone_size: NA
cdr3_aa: CASSLTPGQGEAFF
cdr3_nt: TGTGCCAGCAGCTTAACTCCGGGACAGGGTGAAGCTTTCTTT

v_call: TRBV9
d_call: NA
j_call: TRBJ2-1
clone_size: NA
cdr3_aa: CASSVVVGLGNEQFF
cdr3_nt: TGTGCCAGCAGCGTAGTGGTGGGGCTGGGCAATGAGCAGTTCTTC

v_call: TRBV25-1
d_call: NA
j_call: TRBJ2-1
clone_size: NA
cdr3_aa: CASSEGVVRGQGQFF
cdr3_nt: TGTGCCAGCAGTGAAGGTGTGGTAAGGGGCCAGGGGCAGTTCTTC

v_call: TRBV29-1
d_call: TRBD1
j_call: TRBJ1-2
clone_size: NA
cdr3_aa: CSVDGQGRNYGYTF
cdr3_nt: TGCAGCGTTGACGGACAGGGGCGGAACTATGGCTACACCTTC

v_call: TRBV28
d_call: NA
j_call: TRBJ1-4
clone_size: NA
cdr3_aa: CASSLWRQGWVGGKLFF
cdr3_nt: TGTGCCAGCAGTTTATGGCGGCAGGGTTGGGTCGGGGGAAAACTGTTTTTT

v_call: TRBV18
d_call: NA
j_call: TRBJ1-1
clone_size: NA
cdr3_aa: CASSLDLNTEAFF
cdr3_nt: TGTGCCAGCTCGCTGGACTTGAACACTGAAGCTTTCTTT

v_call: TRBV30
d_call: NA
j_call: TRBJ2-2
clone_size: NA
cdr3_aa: CAWSTQALKAGELFF
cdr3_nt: TGTGCCTGGAGTACTCAGGCGCTTAAGGCCGGGGAGCTGTTTTTT

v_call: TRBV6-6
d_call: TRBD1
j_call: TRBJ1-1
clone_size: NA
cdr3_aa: CAAGQGATEAFF
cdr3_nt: TGTGCCGCGGGACAGGGGGCCACTGAAGCTTTCTTT

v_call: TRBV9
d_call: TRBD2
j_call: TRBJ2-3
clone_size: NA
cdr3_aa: CASSARGLPSDTQYF
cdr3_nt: TGTGCCAGCAGCGCGCGGGGACTACCGTCAGATACGCAGTATTTT

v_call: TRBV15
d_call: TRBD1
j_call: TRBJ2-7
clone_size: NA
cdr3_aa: CATSRDFGTGGREQYF
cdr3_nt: TGTGCCACCAGCAGAGATTTTGGGACAGGAGGTCGGGAGCAGTACTTC

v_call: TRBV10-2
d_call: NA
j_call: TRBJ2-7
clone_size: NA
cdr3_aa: CASVNMNVRLGEQYF
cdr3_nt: TGCGCCAGCGTTAATATGAACGTGCGTCTGGGGGAGCAGTACTTC

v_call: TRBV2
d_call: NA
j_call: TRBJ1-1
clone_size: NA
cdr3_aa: CASSTGFGGGTEAFF
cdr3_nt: TGTGCCAGCAGTACCGGATTCGGGGGGGGCACTGAAGCTTTCTTT

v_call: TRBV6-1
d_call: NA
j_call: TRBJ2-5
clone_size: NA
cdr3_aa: CASSEPLGGGGETQYF
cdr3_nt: TGTGCCAGCAGTGAACCCCTCGGTGGGGGTGGTGAGACCCAGTACTTC

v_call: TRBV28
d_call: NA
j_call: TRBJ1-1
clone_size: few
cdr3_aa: CASSYQNTEAFF
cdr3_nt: TGTGCCAGCAGTTACCAGAACACTGAAGCTTTCTTT

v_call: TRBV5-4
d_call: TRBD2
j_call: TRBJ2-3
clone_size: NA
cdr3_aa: CASSSGTSGRRGTQYF
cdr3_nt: TGTGCCAGCAGCTCCGGGACTAGCGGGAGGAGGGGTACGCAGTATTTT

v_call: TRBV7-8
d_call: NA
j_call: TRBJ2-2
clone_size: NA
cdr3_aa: CASSLDLRPRVNTGELFF
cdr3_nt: TGTGCCAGCAGCTTAGACCTCCGGCCACGGGTTAACACCGGGGAGCTGTTTTTT

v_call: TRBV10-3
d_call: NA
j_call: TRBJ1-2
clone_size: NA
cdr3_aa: CAISETGSIDGYTF
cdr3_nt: TGTGCCATCAGTGAGACAGGAAGCATTGATGGCTACACCTTC

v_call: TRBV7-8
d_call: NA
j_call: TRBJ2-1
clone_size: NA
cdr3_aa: CASSLRAGAEPYNEQFF
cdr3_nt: TGTGCCAGCAGCTTAAGGGCTGGAGCGGAACCCTACAATGAGCAGTTCTTC

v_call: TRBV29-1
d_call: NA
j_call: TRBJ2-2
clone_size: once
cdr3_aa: CSVSDYTAGELFF
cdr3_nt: TGCAGCGTTTCTGACTACACGGCCGGGGAGCTGTTTTTT

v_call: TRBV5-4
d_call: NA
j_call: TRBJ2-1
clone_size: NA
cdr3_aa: CASSSGSPTGNEQFF
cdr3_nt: TGTGCCAGCAGCTCCGGGAGTCCCACGGGGAATGAGCAGTTCTTC

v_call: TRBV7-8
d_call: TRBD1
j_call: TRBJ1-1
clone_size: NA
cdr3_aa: CASGSQGTAEAFF
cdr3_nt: TGTGCCAGCGGCTCGCAGGGGACAGCTGAAGCTTTCTTT

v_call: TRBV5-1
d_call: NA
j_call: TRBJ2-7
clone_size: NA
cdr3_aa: CASSLWAGRTYEQYF
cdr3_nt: TGCGCCAGCAGCTTGTGGGCGGGGAGGACCTACGAGCAGTACTTC

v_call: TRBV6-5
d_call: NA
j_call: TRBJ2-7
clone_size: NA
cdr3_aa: CASSYRRDYEQYF
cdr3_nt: TGTGCCAGCAGTTATCGCAGAGACTACGAGCAGTACTTC

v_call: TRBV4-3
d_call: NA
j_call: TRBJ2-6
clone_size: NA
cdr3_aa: CASSQDFQRGRILTF
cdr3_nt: TGCGCCAGCAGCCAAGATTTCCAGCGTGGAAGAATCCTGACTTTC

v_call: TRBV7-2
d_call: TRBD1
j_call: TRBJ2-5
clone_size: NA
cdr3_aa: CASSLSPGDRRYF
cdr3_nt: TGTGCCAGCAGCTTATCCCCCGGGGACAGAAGGTACTTC

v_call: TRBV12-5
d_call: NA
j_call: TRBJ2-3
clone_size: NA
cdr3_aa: CASGLSATDTQYF
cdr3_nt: TGTGCTAGTGGTTTGTCCGCTACAGATACGCAGTATTTT

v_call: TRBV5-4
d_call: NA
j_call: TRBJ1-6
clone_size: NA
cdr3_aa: CASTSSVGNSPLHF
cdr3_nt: TGTGCCAGCACCTCCTCGGTGGGAAATTCACCCCTCCACTTT

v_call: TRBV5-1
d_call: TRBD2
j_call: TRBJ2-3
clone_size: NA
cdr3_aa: CASSLAGSGRAVDTQYF
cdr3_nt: TGCGCCAGCAGCTTGGCAGGTAGCGGGAGGGCCGTGGATACGCAGTATTTT

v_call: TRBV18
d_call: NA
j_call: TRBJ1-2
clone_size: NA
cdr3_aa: CASSPETGPSMGYTF
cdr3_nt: TGTGCCAGCTCACCCGAAACCGGGCCATCTATGGGCTACACCTTC

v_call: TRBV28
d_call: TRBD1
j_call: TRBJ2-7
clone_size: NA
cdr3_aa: CASRTGNPREQYF
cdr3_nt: TGTGCCAGCAGGACAGGGAATCCTAGGGAGCAGTACTTC

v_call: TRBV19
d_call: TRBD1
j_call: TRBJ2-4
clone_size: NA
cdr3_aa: CASRDGQGLAKNIQYF
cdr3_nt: TGTGCCAGTAGAGATGGACAGGGTTTAGCCAAAAACATTCAGTACTTC

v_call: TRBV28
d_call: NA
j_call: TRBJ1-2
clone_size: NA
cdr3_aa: CASTLGGIVRNGYTF
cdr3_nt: TGTGCCAGCACCCTTGGTGGGATCGTTAGGAATGGCTACACCTTC

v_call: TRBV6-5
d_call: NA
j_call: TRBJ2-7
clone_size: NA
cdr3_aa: CASMNRVTYEQYF
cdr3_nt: TGTGCCAGCATGAACAGGGTCACCTACGAGCAGTACTTC

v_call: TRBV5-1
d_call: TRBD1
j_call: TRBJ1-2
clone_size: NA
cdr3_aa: CASSLADRGEDGYTF
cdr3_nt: TGCGCCAGCAGCTTGGCGGACAGGGGAGAGGATGGCTACACCTTC

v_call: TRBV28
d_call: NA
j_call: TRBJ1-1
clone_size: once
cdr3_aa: CASSQTPTGRNTEAFF
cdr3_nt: TGTGCCAGCAGTCAAACCCCTACAGGAAGGAACACTGAAGCTTTCTTT

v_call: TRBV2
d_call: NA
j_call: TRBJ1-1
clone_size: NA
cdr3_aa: CASSEQVGSNTEAFF
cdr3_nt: TGTGCCAGCAGTGAGCAGGTAGGCTCTAACACTGAAGCTTTCTTT